This TCR beta chain emerged from a study of blood T cell repertoires in COVID-19. Study information: Material from acute and convalescent COVID-19 was sourced from the United States, Italy and Spain.

This CDR3 region has 14 residues. The germline gives CDR1 PRHDT, CDR2 FYEKMQ (reference sequence). V was clipped by 3 bases and J by 2 bases, with 11 bases between them. Authors' methods: It was from reference gene primer amplification that nucleated cell counts were estimated. Generated by immunoSEQ multiplex PCR, the TCRdb table keeps only in-frame clones and is missing some. The D gene and trimming were derived from the DNA, and the V and J assignments and clone size from that table. The repertoire includes roughly 30,000 clones, roughly 90% of them detected once, and around 5% sits in the top ten.

Sequencing was performed on peripheral blood. The clonotype comes from a human donor in a cohort sampled during active COVID-19. V usage is TRBV13 and J usage is TRBJ2-7; D gene uncertain. CDR3 in DNA: TGTGCCAGCAGCTTCGCAGAACCCCCCTACGAGCAGTACTTC. This sequence encodes CASSFAEPPYEQYF.